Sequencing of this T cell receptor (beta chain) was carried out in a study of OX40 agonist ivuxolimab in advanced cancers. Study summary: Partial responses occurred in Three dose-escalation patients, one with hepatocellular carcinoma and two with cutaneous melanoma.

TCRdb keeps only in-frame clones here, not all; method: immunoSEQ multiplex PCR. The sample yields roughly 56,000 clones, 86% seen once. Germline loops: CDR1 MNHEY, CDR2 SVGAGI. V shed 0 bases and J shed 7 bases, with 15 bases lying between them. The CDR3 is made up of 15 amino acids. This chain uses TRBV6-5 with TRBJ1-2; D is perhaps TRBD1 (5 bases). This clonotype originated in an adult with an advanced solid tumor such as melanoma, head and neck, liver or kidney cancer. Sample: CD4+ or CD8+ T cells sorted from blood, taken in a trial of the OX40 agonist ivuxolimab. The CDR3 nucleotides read TGTGCCAGCAGTTACTCCGGGACCGCGGGGGTTGGCTACACCTTC. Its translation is CASSYSGTAGVGYTF.